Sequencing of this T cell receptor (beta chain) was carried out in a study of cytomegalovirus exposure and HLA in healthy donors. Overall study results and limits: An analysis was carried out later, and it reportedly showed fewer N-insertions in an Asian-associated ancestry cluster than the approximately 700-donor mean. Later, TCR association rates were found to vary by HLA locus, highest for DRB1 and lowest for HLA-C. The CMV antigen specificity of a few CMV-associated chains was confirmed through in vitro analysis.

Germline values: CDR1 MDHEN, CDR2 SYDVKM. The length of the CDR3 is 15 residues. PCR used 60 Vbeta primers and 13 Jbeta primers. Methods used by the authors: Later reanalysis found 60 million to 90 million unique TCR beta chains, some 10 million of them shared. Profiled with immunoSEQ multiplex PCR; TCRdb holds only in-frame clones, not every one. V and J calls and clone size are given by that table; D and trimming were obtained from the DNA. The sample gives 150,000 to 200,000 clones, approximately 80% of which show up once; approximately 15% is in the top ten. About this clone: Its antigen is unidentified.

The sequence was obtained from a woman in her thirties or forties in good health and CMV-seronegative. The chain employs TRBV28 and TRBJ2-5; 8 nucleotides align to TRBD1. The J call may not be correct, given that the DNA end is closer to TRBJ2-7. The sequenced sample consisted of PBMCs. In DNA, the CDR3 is TGTGCCAGCAGTTTTTCAGCAGGGGGCGAGTACGAGCAGTACTTC. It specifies CASSFSAGGEYEQYF.